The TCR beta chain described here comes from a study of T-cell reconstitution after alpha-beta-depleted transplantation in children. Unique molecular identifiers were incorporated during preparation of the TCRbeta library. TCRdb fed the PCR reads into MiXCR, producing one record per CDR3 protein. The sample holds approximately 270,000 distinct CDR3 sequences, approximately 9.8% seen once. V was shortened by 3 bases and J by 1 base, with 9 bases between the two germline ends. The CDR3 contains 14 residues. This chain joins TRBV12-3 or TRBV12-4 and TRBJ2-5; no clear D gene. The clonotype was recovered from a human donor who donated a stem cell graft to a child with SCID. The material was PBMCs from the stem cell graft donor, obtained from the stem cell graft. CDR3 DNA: TGTGCCAGCAGTTTTGAGGAATCCCAAGAGACCCAGTACTTC. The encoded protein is CASSFEESQETQYF.